The 14 T cell receptor beta chains below all came from one sample that was sequenced in a study of T cell responses to AZD1222 COVID-19 vaccine. Method: immunoSEQ multiplex PCR; TCRdb's copy keeps in-frame clones and lacks some. The sample holds approximately 180,000 clones; 75% to 95% are singletons and the top ten take roughly 3.1%. Sequences were derived from peripheral blood, sampled on day 0 of AZD1222 vaccination. The receptors were gathered from an adult in good health.

V and J are TRBV10-2 and TRBJ2-3; unclear D gene. The germline V and J ends were trimmed by 4 bases and 0 bases, with 5 bases remaining between them. Germline V gene lookup returns CDR1 WSHSY and CDR2 SAAADI. There are 13 residues in the CDR3. CDR3: CASSADSTDTQYF. The CDR3 nucleotides are TGCGCCAGCAGTGCCGACAGCACAGATACGCAGTATTTT.

The rearrangement joins TRBV24-1 to TRBJ1-5; no reliable D call. The CDR3 length is 15 residues. V shed 3 bases and J shed 4 bases, with 12 bases lying between them. Germline CDR1 reads KGHDR; CDR2 reads SFDVKD. DNA of the CDR3: TGTGCCACCAGTGATGGCAGGCGGCTAAATCAGCCCCAGCATTTT. The encoded protein is CATSDGRRLNQPQHF.

This clone appeared a single time. The chain couples TRBV6-2 or TRBV6-3 to TRBJ1-1; a possible D gene is TRBD1 (6 bases). V lost 2 bases to trimming and J lost 0 bases, with 13 bases between them. CDR1 MNHEY and CDR2 SVGEGT come from the germline V gene. The CDR3 runs 16 residues. DNA of the CDR3: TGTGCCAGCAGTTACGAAGGGGGGCGGATGAACACTGAAGCTTTCTTT. Its translation: CASSYEGGRMNTEAFF.

This clone has a single count. The identical CDR3 is also encoded by other nucleotide sequences in the sample. The V and J genes are TRBV9 and TRBJ2-2; D not resolved. In germline, CDR1 is SGDLS, CDR2 YYNGEE. This CDR3 comprises 13 residues. Trimming left V 0 bases short and J 6 bases short, with 6 bases between. CDR3 sequence: CASSVVGSGELFF. In DNA form, the CDR3 reads TGTGCCAGCAGCGTAGTGGGTTCCGGGGAGCTGTTTTTT.

This chain links TRBV4-3 with TRBJ1-2, with TRBD1 matching 10 bases. With V trimmed by 4 bases and J by 4 bases, 9 bases remained unmatched. Germline CDR1 is LGHNA and CDR2 is YSLEER. The CDR3 loop spans 16 amino acids. The CDR3 sequence: CASSPYSGQGGYGYTF. The CDR3 DNA follows: TGCGCCAGCAGCCCATACTCCGGACAGGGGGGCTATGGCTACACCTTC.

This clone was seen a handful of times. This chain connects TRBV5-1 to TRBJ2-2; 7 nucleotides align to TRBD1. Trimming took 0 bases from V and 4 from J; bases not matched to a gene: 3. The germline V gene encodes CDR1 SGHRS and CDR2 YFSETQ. There are 15 residues in the CDR3. The CDR3 DNA reads as TGCGCCAGCAGCTTGGGGTCAGGGGGCACCGGGGAGCTGTTTTTT. As protein: CASSLGSGGTGELFF.

The chain couples TRBV6-2 or TRBV6-3 to TRBJ2-1, with D uncertain. The CDR3 extends over 16 amino acids. CDR1 is MNHEY and CDR2 is SVGEGT in the germline V gene. V dropped 6 bases and J dropped 9 bases, with 24 bases sitting between them. The CDR3 coding sequence is TGTGCCAGCAGCTCCCCCGCCCGGGTCCCCAGTGGTGAGCAGTTCTTC. Encoded protein: CASSSPARVPSGEQFF.

The V call is TRBV10-3, the J call TRBJ2-7, with D maybe TRBD1 (5 bases). Germline V gives CDR1 ENHRY, CDR2 SYGVKD. This CDR3 is 12 amino acids long. Between the trimmed V and J ends, which lost 8 bases and 0 bases, there was a span of 8 bases. CDR3 coding DNA: TGTGCCATCCAGGACACCTCCTACGAGCAGTACTTC. This codes for CAIQDTSYEQYF.

CDR3 amino acids: CAISRGQGENSPLHF. The CDR3 nucleotides read TGTGCCATCAGTAGGGGACAGGGTGAAAACTCACCCCTCCACTTT. The chain links TRBV10-3 to TRBJ1-6; 9 nucleotides match TRBD1. This CDR3 has 15 residues. V dropped 5 bases and J dropped 10; count of bases not matched to a gene: 9. CDR1 and CDR2 from the germline V gene are ENHRY and SYGVKD.

The V gene is TRBV7-2, the J gene TRBJ2-1; D is possibly TRBD2 (6 bases). The CDR3 runs to 15 residues. The germline V gene encodes CDR1 SGHTA and CDR2 FQGNSA. V was shortened by 2 bases and J by 0 bases, with 8 bases between the two germline ends. DNA for the CDR3: TGTGCCAGCAGCTTATTAGCGGTCTCCTACAATGAGCAGTTCTTC. Protein sequence: CASSLLAVSYNEQFF.

The chain joins TRBV11-1 to TRBJ2-5; D is ambiguous. The CDR3 is 11 residues long. The V gene lost 1 base and the J gene lost 7 bases, with 4 bases spanning the gap. Germline CDR1 SGHAT, CDR2 FQDESV (reference sequence). CDR3 loop: CASSLGGTQYF. In DNA, the CDR3 is TGTGCCAGCAGCTTAGGGGGGACCCAGTACTTC.

The chain is built from TRBV9 and TRBJ2-7, with D perhaps TRBD1 (6 bases). CDR1 is SGDLS and CDR2 is YYNGEE in the germline V gene. The CDR3 loop spans 13 amino acids. Trimming left V 0 bases short and J 5 bases short, with 9 bases between. The CDR3 coding sequence is TGTGCCAGCAGCGTAGGGCAGGGGCACGAGCAGTACTTC. It specifies CASSVGQGHEQYF. The full variable domain, rest sourced from reference TRBV9 and TRBJ2-7, is DSGVTQTPKHLITATGQRVTLRCSPRSGDLSVYWYQQSLDQGLQFLIQYYNGEERAKGNILERFSAQQFPDLHSELNLSSLELGDSALYFCASSVGQGHEQYFGPGTRLTVT.

The chain couples TRBV3-1 (or the pseudogene TRBV3-2) to TRBJ1-2; unclear D gene. Germline loops: CDR1 LGHDT, CDR2 YNNKEL (reference sequence). This CDR3 has 15 amino acids. The germline V and J ends were trimmed by 0 bases and 0 bases, with 8 bases remaining between them. The CDR3 nucleotides read TGTGCCAGCAGCCAAGATGGCAGGACTAACTATGGCTACACCTTC. Translating it yields CASSQDGRTNYGYTF.

The V gene is TRBV19, the J gene TRBJ1-5; D might be TRBD1 (6 bases). The CDR3 has 15 amino acids. Trimming removed 4 bases from V and 2 bases from J, with 12 bases in between. Germline CDR1 LNHDA, CDR2 SQIVND (reference sequence). The CDR3 protein is CASSKQGSGNQPQHF. CDR3 sequence (DNA): TGTGCCAGTAGTAAACAGGGTTCGGGCAATCAGCCCCAGCATTTT.